The clone carrying this TCR beta chain was observed a handful of times. This sample is drawn from a study of blood T cell repertoires in COVID-19. Turning to the study itself: PBMCs, B-cell-depleted T cells, or T cells were the source of the cDNA or gDNA that made up the material.

In the original processing: Nucleated cell counts were estimated from reference gene primer amplification. This table comes from immunoSEQ multiplex PCR, and its TCRdb copy is limited to in-frame clones, with some not included. V and J calls and clone size come straight from that table; D and trimming were deduced from the DNA. The table shows roughly 250,000 clones, with over 80% occurring only once. This TCR came from a woman aged 40 to 50 with acute or convalescent COVID-19. The sample taken for sequencing was peripheral blood.

CDR3 coding DNA: TGTGCCTGGAGTGAACAGGGGGCTGAAGCTTTCTTT. Amino acids: CAWSEQGAEAFF. The chain uses TRBV30 and TRBJ1-1, with 8 bases matching TRBD1. Trimming removed 1 base from V and 6 bases from J; junction bases left unmatched: 1. This CDR3 contains 12 residues. CDR1 is GTSNPN, CDR2 SVGIG, per germline (reference sequence).